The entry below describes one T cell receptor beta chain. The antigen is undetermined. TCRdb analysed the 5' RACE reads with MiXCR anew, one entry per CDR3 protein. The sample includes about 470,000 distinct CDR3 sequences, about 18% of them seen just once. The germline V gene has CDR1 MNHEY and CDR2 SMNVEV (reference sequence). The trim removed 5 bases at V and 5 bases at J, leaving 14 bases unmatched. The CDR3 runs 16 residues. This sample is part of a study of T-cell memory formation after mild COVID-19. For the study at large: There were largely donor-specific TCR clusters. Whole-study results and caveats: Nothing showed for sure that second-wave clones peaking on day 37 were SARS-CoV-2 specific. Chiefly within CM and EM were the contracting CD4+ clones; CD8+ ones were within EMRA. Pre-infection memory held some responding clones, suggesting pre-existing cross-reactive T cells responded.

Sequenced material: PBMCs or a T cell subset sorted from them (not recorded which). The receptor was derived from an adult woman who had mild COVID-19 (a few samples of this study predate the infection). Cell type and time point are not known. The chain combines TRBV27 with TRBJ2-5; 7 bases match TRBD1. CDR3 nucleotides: TGTGCCAGCAGTCTACAGGGGCCGGGAAAGGGGGAGACCCAGTACTTC. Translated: CASSLQGPGKGETQYF.